This T cell receptor (beta chain) was found in a study of blood T cell repertoires in COVID-19. As for the study in general: The analysed material was cDNA or gDNA that came from T cells, B-cell-depleted T cells, or PBMCs.

Per the study methods: For nucleated cells, counts were estimated from reference gene primer amplification. Using immunoSEQ multiplex PCR, the repertoire was profiled, and TCRdb retains in-frame clones only, with some absent. V, J and clone size derive from that table, while D and trimming were established from the DNA sequence. The profile shows about 170,000 clones, around 90% of them singletons. Seattle researchers signed up patients amid active infection and tracked them longitudinally. This sequence originates from a man aged 18-30 years with COVID-19, enrolled during active disease. The sequenced sample consisted of peripheral blood.

CDR3 nucleotide sequence: TGCGCCAGCAGCTTGTATTGGACTAGTTCCTACGAGCAGTACTTC. Residues: CASSLYWTSSYEQYF. V gene TRBV5-1 combines with J gene TRBJ2-7; 7 bases align to TRBD2. Germline assignment: CDR1 SGHRS and CDR2 YFSETQ. This CDR3 comprises 15 residues. The junction had 5 bases not matched to a gene; V was cut back by 1 base and J by 1 base.